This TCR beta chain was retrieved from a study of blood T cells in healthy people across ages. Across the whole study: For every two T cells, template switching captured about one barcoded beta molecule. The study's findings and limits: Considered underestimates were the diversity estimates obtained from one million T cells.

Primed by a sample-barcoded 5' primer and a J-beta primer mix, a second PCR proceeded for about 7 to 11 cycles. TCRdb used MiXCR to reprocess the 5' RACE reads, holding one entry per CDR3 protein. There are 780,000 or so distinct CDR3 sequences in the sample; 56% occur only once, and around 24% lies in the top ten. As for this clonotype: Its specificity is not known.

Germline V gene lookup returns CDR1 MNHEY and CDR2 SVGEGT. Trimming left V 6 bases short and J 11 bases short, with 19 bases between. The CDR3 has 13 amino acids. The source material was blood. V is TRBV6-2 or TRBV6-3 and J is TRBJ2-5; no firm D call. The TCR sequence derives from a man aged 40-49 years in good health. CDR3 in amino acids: CASSRVSKNEQYF. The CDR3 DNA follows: TGTGCCAGCAGCCGGGTCTCGAAGAATGAGCAGTACTTC.